The 27 T cell receptor beta chains in this list originate from one sample, sequenced in a study of blood T cell repertoires in COVID-19. Some clones are missing from TCRdb's copy, which holds only in-frame ones; the method was immunoSEQ multiplex PCR. Of hundreds of thousands of clones in the sample, around 90% were seen once. The sequenced sample consisted of PBMCs or T cells enriched from blood (not recorded which). These receptors were taken from a young woman with acute COVID-19.

The chain couples TRBV11-3 to TRBJ1-1; D perhaps matches TRBD1 (6 bases). Trimming removed 0 bases at V and 6 bases at J, with 23 bases between. The CDR3 length is 18 residues. Germline CDR1 and CDR2: SGHNT and YENEEA. In nucleotides, the CDR3 is TGTGCCAGCAGCTTAGATCAATCGTTCGGGACATCTGGGGCTGAAGCTTTCTTT. Translating gives CASSLDQSFGTSGAEAFF.

The rearrangement links TRBV2 to TRBJ1-6; 7 nucleotides align to TRBD1. The germline CDR1 and CDR2 sequences are SNHLY and FYNNEI. This CDR3 has 14 residues. V was pared by 6 bases and J by 8 bases, with 7 bases of the junction left unmatched. The CDR3, as DNA: TGTGCCAGCAGAAGACAGGGCCACGATTCACCCCTCCACTTT. Its translation: CASRRQGHDSPLHF.

The chain couples TRBV6-5 to TRBJ2-3, with D maybe TRBD2 (5 bases). V gave up 8 bases and J gave up 1 base, with 13 bases separating them. The CDR3 covers 14 residues. Germline lookup yields CDR1 MNHEY and CDR2 SVGAGI. This CDR3 reads CASALVARTDTQYF. The DNA for the CDR3 is TGTGCCAGCGCGCTGGTAGCGCGCACAGATACGCAGTATTTT.

J is TRBJ2-1 and V is TRBV29-1, with 9 bases lining up with TRBD2. Germline CDR1 reads SQVTM; CDR2 reads ANQGSEA. CDR3 length: 13 residues. V lost 4 bases and J lost 6; bases outside the gene matches: 4. The CDR3 here is CSVARGRANEQFF. In nucleotides, the CDR3 is TGCAGCGTTGCGCGCGGGAGGGCCAATGAGCAGTTCTTC.

V gene TRBV29-1 combines with J gene TRBJ1-6; D gene ambiguous. The length of the CDR3 is 15 residues. Per the germline V gene, CDR1 is SQVTM and CDR2 is ANQGSEA. For the CDR3, the DNA is TGCCCCCGGCGGTCCTCAAGCTCCTATAATTCACCCCTCCACTTT. It encodes CPRRSSSSYNSPLHF.

The genes are TRBV5-4 and TRBJ2-6, with 7 nucleotides matching TRBD1. CDR1 SGHNT and CDR2 YYREEE come from the germline V gene (reference sequence). This CDR3 contains 15 residues. V trimming: 4 bases; J trimming: 10 bases; junction bases outside the gene matches: 11. The CDR3 DNA is TGTGCCAGCAGCCCGTGGACAGGAAAGGAAAACGTCCTGACTTTC. This sequence encodes CASSPWTGKENVLTF.

The chain uses TRBV19 and TRBJ2-7; D is possibly TRBD1 (6 bases). Germline-derived CDR1 and CDR2 are LNHDA and SQIVND (reference sequence). The V and J ends lost 3 bases and 1 base respectively, with 13 bases between them. The CDR3 runs 15 residues. The CDR3: CASSIGTGLSYEQYF. For the CDR3, the DNA is TGTGCCAGTAGTATTGGAACAGGGTTATCCTACGAGCAGTACTTC.

This chain links TRBV4-2 with TRBJ2-7; maybe TRBD2 (7 bases). Germline CDR1 reads LGHNA; CDR2 reads YNFKEQ. This CDR3 spans 17 amino acids. V was clipped by 0 bases and J by 1 base, with 16 bases between them. This CDR3 reads CASSQELRRGGSYEQYF. The CDR3 DNA reads TGTGCCAGCAGCCAAGAGCTCCGGAGGGGGGGATCCTACGAGCAGTACTTC.

The gene calls are TRBV3-1 (or the pseudogene TRBV3-2) and TRBJ1-1; possible D gene TRBD1, 5 bases. The germline V gene encodes CDR1 LGHDT and CDR2 YNNKEL (reference sequence). Trimming removed 0 bases from V and 1 base from J, with 15 bases in between. There are 17 residues in the CDR3. The CDR3 DNA is TGTGCCAGCAGCCAAGAGGTATTCGGGGGGACGAACACTGAAGCTTTCTTT. Residues: CASSQEVFGGTNTEAFF.

The chain employs TRBV7-8 and TRBJ1-5; weak D call: TRBD1 (6 bases). CDR1 is SGHVS, CDR2 FQNEAQ, per germline. V lost 11 bases, J lost 4 bases, and 24 bases lay in between. CDR3 length: 16 amino acids. The CDR3: CAAGGGYRGLNQPQHF. CDR3 coding DNA: TGTGCCGCCGGGGGAGGGTACCGGGGGCTAAATCAGCCCCAGCATTTT.

The rearrangement uses TRBV5-5 and TRBJ2-1, with TRBD1 matching 9 bases. The germline V gene has CDR1 SGHKS and CDR2 YYEKEE (reference sequence). The CDR3 has 15 amino acids. The V and J ends lost 6 bases and 5 bases, in that order; junction bases with no gene match: 9. The CDR3: CASTSGTGNHNEQFF. In DNA form, the CDR3 reads TGTGCCAGCACCTCCGGGACAGGGAACCACAATGAGCAGTTCTTC.

The genes are TRBV9 and TRBJ2-1; TRBD2 matches 12 bases. The CDR3 has 17 amino acids. V lost 1 base, J lost 3 bases, and 5 bases stayed unmatched. The V gene's germline CDR1 is SGDLS and CDR2 YYNGEE. In nucleotides, the CDR3 is TGTGCCAGCAGCGTATCCCTAGCGGGAGGGCTCTACAATGAGCAGTTCTTC. This sequence encodes CASSVSLAGGLYNEQFF.

J is TRBJ1-1 and V is TRBV18, with 10 nucleotides matching TRBD1. The germline gives CDR1 KGHSH, CDR2 LQKENI. This CDR3 is built from 16 residues. V shed 3 bases, J shed 3 bases, and the junction held 7 bases outside the gene matches. The CDR3 DNA follows: TGTGCCAGCTCACCCTGGAGACAGGGGGCGGACACTGAAGCTTTCTTT. It yields the protein CASSPWRQGADTEAFF.

J is TRBJ2-3 and V is TRBV6-4; the match to TRBD2 covers 9 bases. Germline trimming cut 5 bases from V and 4 bases from J; bases unmatched to any gene: 7. This CDR3 has 15 residues. Looked up from germline, CDR1 is MRHNA and CDR2 is SNTAGT. DNA of the CDR3: TGTGCCAGCAGTCACCTAGCGGGAAATTCAGATACGCAGTATTTT. This sequence encodes CASSHLAGNSDTQYF.

The V and J genes are TRBV5-1 and TRBJ2-5; the match to TRBD2 covers 8 bases. V was pared by 1 base and J by 4 bases, with 12 bases of the junction left unmatched. The germline gives CDR1 SGHRS, CDR2 YFSETQ. CDR3 length equals 17 residues. CDR3 sequence reads: CASSLTPVGSGAETQYF. As DNA, the CDR3 is TGCGCCAGCAGCTTGACCCCGGTCGGTAGCGGGGCAGAGACCCAGTACTTC.

The chain has TRBV5-1 and TRBJ2-1, with TRBD1 matching over 9 bases. The CDR3 is 15 residues long. In germline, CDR1 is SGHRS, CDR2 YFSETQ. The trim removed 5 bases at V and 2 bases at J, leaving 5 bases unmatched. Here the CDR3 DNA reads TGCGCCAGCAGGGCGGGACAGGGAACCTACAATGAGCAGTTCTTC. It codes for CASRAGQGTYNEQFF.

The table lists this clone with a few counts. The gene calls are TRBV6-1 and TRBJ1-1; 9 nucleotides line up with TRBD1. V trimming: 3 bases; J trimming: 5 bases; junction bases outside the gene matches: 7. This CDR3 contains 15 residues. Germline CDR1 MNHNS, CDR2 SASEGT. In DNA, the CDR3 is TGTGCCAGCAGTGATGGTAGACAGGGGGGAACTGAAGCTTTCTTT. Translation gives CASSDGRQGGTEAFF.

The chain recombines TRBV11-2 with TRBJ2-7; 7 nucleotides line up with TRBD2. Germline assignment: CDR1 SGHAT and CDR2 FQNNGV. The CDR3 runs 15 residues. V was clipped by 5 bases and J by 1 base; unmatched bases: 8. The CDR3 DNA is TGTGCCAGCAGCCCAAGGCTAGCGGCTTCCTACGAGCAGTACTTC. Its translation: CASSPRLAASYEQYF.

V is TRBV20-1 and J is TRBJ1-2; D possibly corresponds to TRBD1 (6 bases). This CDR3 region has 11 residues. V was shortened by 7 bases and J by 4 bases, with 10 bases between the two germline ends. Germline lookup yields CDR1 DFQATT and CDR2 SNEGSKA (reference sequence). The CDR3 protein is CSGTDSYGYTF. The DNA of the CDR3 is TGCAGTGGAACGGACAGCTATGGCTACACCTTC.

This clone appeared a single time. The rearrangement links TRBV4-1 to TRBJ1-4; D is uncertain. The V gene lost 1 base and the J gene lost 3 bases, with 12 bases spanning the gap. This CDR3 is 16 amino acids long. The germline V gene has CDR1 MGHRA and CDR2 YSYEKL. CDR3: CASSQGSSLANEKLFF. CDR3 in DNA: TGCGCCAGCAGCCAAGGTAGCAGTTTAGCTAATGAAAAACTGTTTTTT.

The chain employs TRBV27 and TRBJ2-4; 8 positions agree with TRBD2. Per the germline V gene, CDR1 is MNHEY and CDR2 is SMNVEV (reference sequence). V was pared by 6 bases and J by 2 bases, with 12 bases of the junction left unmatched. The length of the CDR3 is 17 residues. The CDR3, as DNA: TGTGCCAGCAGACCCCCTCTCGGGAGGGCGTCCAAAAACATTCAGTACTTC. It yields the protein CASRPPLGRASKNIQYF.

This chain links TRBV11-2 with TRBJ2-1; D is unresolved. Germline V gene lookup returns CDR1 SGHAT and CDR2 FQNNGV. Trimming removed 2 bases at V and 0 bases at J, with 8 bases between. The CDR3 runs to 15 residues. The CDR3 DNA reads TGTGCCAGCAGCTTATCCGGCGGCTCCTACAATGAGCAGTTCTTC. Translated: CASSLSGGSYNEQFF.

The chain combines TRBV29-1 with TRBJ2-2; 8 bases map to TRBD2. V lost 4 bases and J lost 5; bases outside the gene matches: 6. The CDR3 runs to 14 residues. Germline V gene lookup returns CDR1 SQVTM and CDR2 ANQGSEA. The CDR3: CSVGSGITTGELFF. CDR3 in DNA: TGCAGCGTTGGTAGCGGGATTACAACCGGGGAGCTGTTTTTT.

This chain joins TRBV7-8 and TRBJ2-1; TRBD1 agrees at 8 bases. CDR1 is SGHVS, CDR2 FQNEAQ, per germline. J gave up 4 bases and V 1 base, and 6 bases lay outside the gene matches. The CDR3 contains 16 residues. In nucleotides, the CDR3 is TGTGCCAGCAGCTTAGGCGACAGGGGTGGATACAATGAGCAGTTCTTC. Its protein is CASSLGDRGGYNEQFF.

The chain has TRBV7-2 and TRBJ2-7; D is perhaps TRBD2 (6 bases). V was trimmed by 3 bases and J by 3 bases, leaving 12 bases between them. Germline values: CDR1 SGHTA, CDR2 FQGNSA. The CDR3 runs 14 residues. CDR3 DNA: TGTGCCAGCAGCTTTATGGAAGCGGGCTACGAGCAGTACTTC. This encodes CASSFMEAGYEQYF.

In its sample, this clone was seen once. This chain joins TRBV6-2 or TRBV6-3 and TRBJ2-5, with D uncertain. Germline loops: CDR1 MNHEY, CDR2 SVGEGT. The CDR3 consists of 12 residues. The V gene lost 6 bases and the J gene lost 5 bases, with 10 bases spanning the gap. Here the CDR3 DNA reads TGTGCCAGCAGCCTAACTCGGGAGACCCAGTACTTC. Protein sequence: CASSLTRETQYF.

The genes are TRBV3-1 (or the pseudogene TRBV3-2) and TRBJ1-2; 7 positions agree with TRBD1. The CDR3 is 15 residues long. V was clipped by 0 bases and J by 7 bases; unmatched bases: 8. Germline V lookup: CDR1 LGHDT, CDR2 YNNKEL (reference sequence). This CDR3 reads CASSQEPPHRGGYTF. CDR3 nucleotide sequence: TGTGCCAGCAGCCAAGAACCCCCCCACAGGGGTGGCTACACCTTC.